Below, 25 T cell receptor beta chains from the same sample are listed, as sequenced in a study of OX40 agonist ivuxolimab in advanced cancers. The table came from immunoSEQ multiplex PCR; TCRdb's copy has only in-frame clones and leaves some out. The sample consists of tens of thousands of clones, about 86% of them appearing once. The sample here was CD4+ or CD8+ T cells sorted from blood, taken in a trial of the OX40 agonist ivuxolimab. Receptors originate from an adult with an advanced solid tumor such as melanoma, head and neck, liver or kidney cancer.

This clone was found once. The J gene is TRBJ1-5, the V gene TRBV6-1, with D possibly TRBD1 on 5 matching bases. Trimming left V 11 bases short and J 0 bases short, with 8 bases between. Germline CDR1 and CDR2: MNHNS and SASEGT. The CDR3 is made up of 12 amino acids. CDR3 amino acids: CAPGVSNQPQHF. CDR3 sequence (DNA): TGTGCCCCGGGGGTTAGCAATCAGCCCCAGCATTTT.

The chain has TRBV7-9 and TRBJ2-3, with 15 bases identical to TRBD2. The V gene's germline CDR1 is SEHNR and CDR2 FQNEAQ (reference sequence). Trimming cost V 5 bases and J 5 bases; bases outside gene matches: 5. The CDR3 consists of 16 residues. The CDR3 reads CASSTGLAGGQDTQYF. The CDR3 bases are TGTGCCAGCAGCACCGGACTAGCGGGGGGGCAAGATACGCAGTATTTT.

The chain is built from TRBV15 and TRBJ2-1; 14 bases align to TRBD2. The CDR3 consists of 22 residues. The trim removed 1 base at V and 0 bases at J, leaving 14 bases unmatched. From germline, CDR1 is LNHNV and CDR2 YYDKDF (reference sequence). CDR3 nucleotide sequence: TGTGCCACCAGCAGAGGATCGCCGGGACTAGCGGGAGCGGGGGGCTCCTACAATGAGCAGTTCTTC. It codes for CATSRGSPGLAGAGGSYNEQFF.

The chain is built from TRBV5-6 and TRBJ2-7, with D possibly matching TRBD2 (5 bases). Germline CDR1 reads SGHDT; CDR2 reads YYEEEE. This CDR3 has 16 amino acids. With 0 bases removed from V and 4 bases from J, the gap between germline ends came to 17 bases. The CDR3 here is CASSLVGTPGIYEQYF. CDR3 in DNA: TGTGCCAGCAGCTTGGTTGGCACTCCGGGGATATACGAGCAGTACTTC. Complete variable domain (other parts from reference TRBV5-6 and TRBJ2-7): DAGVTQSPTHLIKTRGQQVTLRCSPKSGHDTVSWYQQALGQGPQFIFQYYEEEERQRGNFPDRFSGHQFPNYSSELNVNALLLGDSALYLCASSLVGTPGIYEQYFGPGTRLTVT.

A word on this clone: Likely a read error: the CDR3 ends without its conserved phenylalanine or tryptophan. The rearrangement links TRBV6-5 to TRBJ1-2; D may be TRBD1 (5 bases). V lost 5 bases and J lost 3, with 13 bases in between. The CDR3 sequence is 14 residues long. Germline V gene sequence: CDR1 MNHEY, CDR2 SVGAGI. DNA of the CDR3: TGTGCCAGCAGTCGAACCGGGGCCTACTATGGCTACACCCTC. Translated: CASSRTGAYYGYTL.

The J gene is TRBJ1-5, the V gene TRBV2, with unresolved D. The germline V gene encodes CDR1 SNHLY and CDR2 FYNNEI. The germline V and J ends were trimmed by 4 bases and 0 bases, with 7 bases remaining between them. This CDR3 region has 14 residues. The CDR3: CASSGGSSNQPQHF. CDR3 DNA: TGTGCCAGCAGTGGAGGGAGTAGCAATCAGCCCCAGCATTTT. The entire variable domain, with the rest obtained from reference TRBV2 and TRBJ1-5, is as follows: EPEVTQTPSHQVTQMGQEVILRCVPISNHLYFYWYRQILGQKVEFLVSFYNNEISEKSEIFDDQFSVERPDGSNFTLKIRSTKLEDSAMYFCASSGGSSNQPQHFGDGTRLSIL.

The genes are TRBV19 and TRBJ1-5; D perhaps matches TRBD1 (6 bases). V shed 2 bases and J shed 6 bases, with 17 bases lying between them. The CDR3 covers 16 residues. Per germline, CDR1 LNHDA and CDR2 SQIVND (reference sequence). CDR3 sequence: CASSIIGRGLSQPQHF. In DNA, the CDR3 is TGTGCCAGTAGTATAATTGGCAGGGGATTAAGTCAGCCCCAGCATTTT.

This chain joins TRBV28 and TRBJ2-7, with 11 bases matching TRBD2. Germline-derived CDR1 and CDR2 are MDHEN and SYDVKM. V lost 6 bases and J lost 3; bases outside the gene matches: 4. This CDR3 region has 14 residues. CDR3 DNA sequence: TGTGCCAGCAGCGGGACTAGCGGTGACTACGAGCAGTACTTC. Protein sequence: CASSGTSGDYEQYF.

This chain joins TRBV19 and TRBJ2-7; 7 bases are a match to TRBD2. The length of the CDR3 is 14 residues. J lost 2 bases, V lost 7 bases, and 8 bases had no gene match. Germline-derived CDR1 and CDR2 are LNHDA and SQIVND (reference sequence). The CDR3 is CASKWEGFAYEQYF. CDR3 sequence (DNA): TGTGCCAGTAAGTGGGAGGGGTTTGCCTACGAGCAGTACTTC. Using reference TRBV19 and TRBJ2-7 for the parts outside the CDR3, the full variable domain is DGGITQSPKYLFRKEGQNVTLSCEQNLNHDAMYWYRQDPGQGLRLIYYSQIVNDFQKGDIAEGYSVSREKKESFPLTVTSAQKNPTAFYLCASKWEGFAYEQYFGPGTRLTVT.

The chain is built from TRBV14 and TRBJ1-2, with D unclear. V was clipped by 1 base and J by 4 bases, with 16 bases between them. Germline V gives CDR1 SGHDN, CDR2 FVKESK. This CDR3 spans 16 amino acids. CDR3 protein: CASSQGGMAGVYGYTF. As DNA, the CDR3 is TGTGCCAGCAGCCAAGGTGGCATGGCCGGAGTCTATGGCTACACCTTC.

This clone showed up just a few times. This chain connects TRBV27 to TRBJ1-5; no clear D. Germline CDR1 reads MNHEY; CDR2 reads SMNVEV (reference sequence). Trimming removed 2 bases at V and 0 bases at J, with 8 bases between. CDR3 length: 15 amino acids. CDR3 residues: CASSLRSYSNQPQHF. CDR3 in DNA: TGTGCCAGCAGTTTACGTTCCTATAGCAATCAGCCCCAGCATTTT.

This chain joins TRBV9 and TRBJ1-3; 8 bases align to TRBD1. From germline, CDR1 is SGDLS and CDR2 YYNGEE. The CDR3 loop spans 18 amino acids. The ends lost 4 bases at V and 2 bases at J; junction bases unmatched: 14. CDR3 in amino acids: CASSSRPGTGGPGNTIYF. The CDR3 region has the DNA TGTGCCAGCAGCTCGCGACCCGGGACAGGCGGGCCTGGAAACACCATATATTTT.

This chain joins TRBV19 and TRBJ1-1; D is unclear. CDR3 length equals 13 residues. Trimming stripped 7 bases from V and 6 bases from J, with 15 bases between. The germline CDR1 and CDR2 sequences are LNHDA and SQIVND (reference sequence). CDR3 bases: TGTGCCAGTATATTGGTTGATGGGGCTGAAGCTTTCTTT. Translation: CASILVDGAEAFF.

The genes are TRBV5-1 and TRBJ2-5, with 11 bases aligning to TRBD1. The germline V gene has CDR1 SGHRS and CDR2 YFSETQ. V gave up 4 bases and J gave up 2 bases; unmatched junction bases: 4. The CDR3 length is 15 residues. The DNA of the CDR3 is TGCGCCAGCAGCAGCGGGACAGGGGGACAAGAGACCCAGTACTTC. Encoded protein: CASSSGTGGQETQYF.

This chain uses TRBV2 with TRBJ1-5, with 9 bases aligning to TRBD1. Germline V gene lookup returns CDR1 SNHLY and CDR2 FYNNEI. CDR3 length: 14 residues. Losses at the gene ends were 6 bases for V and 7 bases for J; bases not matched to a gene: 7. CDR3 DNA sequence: TGTGCCAGCAGGGAACAGGGGGCAAAACAGCCCCAGCATTTT. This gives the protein CASREQGAKQPQHF.

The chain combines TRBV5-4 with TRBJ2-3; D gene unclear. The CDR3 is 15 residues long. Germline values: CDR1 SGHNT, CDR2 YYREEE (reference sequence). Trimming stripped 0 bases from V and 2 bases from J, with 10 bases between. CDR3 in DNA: TGTGCCAGCAGCTTGGGGTCGACGGACACAGATACGCAGTATTTT. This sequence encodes CASSLGSTDTDTQYF.

The chain's CDR3 is CASSLGRRLATNEKLFF. The CDR3 bases are TGTGCCAGCAGCCTCGGACGACGTCTTGCAACTAATGAAAAACTGTTTTTT. The rearrangement links TRBV2 to TRBJ1-4; D gene unclear. Germline CDR1 SNHLY, CDR2 FYNNEI. The CDR3 has 17 amino acids. The ends were cut back, 6 bases at V and 0 bases at J, with 17 bases in the middle.

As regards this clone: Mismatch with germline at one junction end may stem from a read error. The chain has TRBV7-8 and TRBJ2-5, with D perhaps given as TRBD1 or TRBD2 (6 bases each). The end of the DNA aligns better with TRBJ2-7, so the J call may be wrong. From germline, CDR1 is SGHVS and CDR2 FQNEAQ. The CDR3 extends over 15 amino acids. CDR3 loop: CATSRGKGEVYEQYF. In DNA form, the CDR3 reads TGTGCCACCAGCCGCGGCAAGGGGGAGGTCTACGAGCAGTACTTC.

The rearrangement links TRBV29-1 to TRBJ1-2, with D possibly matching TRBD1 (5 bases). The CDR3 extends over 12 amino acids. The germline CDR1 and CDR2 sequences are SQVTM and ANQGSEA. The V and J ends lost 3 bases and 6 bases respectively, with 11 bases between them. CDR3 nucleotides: TGCAGCGTTGATTTAACAGGCAATGGCTACACCTTC. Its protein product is CSVDLTGNGYTF.

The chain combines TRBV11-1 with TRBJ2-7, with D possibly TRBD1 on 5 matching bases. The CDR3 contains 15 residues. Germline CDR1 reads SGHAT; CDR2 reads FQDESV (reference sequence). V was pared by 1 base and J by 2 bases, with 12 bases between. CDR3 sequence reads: CASSLDYQGTYEQYF. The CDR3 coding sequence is TGTGCCAGCAGCTTAGATTACCAGGGAACCTACGAGCAGTACTTC.

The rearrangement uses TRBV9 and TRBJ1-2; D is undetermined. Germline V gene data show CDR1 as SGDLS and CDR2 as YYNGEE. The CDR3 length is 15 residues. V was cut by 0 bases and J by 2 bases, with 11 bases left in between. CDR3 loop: CASSVAPGDNYGYTF. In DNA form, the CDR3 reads TGTGCCAGCAGCGTAGCGCCAGGAGACAACTATGGCTACACCTTC.

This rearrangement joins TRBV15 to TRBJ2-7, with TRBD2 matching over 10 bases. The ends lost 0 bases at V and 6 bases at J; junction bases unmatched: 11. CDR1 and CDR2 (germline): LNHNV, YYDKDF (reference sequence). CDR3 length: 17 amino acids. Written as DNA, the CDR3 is TGTGCCACCAGCAGAGATAGGTCGAGCGGGGGGGCGGGCGAGCAGTACTTC. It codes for CATSRDRSSGGAGEQYF.

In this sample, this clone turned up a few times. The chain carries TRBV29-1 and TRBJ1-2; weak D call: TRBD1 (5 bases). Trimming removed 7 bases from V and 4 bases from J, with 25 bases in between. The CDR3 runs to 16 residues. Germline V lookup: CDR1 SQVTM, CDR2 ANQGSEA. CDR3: CSGTGFKGQQGYGYTF. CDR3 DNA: TGCAGCGGAACAGGCTTCAAGGGCCAGCAGGGCTATGGCTACACCTTC.

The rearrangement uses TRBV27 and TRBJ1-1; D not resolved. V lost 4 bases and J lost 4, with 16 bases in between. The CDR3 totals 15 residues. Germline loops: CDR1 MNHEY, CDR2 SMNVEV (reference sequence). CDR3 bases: TGTGCCAGCAGTTCCCGCCCCATAAGCGGCACTGAAGCTTTCTTT. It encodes CASSSRPISGTEAFF.

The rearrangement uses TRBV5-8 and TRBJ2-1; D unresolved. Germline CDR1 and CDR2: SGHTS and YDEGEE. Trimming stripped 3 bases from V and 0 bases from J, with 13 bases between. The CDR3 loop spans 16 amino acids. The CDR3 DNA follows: TGTGCCAGCAGCTCCCTTTTGTTGGCCTCCTACAATGAGCAGTTCTTC. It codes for CASSSLLLASYNEQFF.